The 25 T cell receptor beta chains listed next were all sequenced from one sample in a study of CD8 T cells in Susac syndrome. RNA was extracted with the RNeasy kit, and a quantity of roughly 0.45 to 1 ug was reverse transcribed using random hexamers. TCRdb independently ran MiXCR on the immunoSEQ multiplex PCR reads; one entry per CDR3 protein. The data show roughly 190,000 distinct CDR3 sequences, approximately 94% seen once. The sample was CD4+ T cells from PBMCs. Receptors were obtained from a human donor in good health.

This clonotype was observed a single time. The V call is TRBV6-2 or TRBV6-3, the J call TRBJ1-5; tentatively, D is TRBD1 (6 bases). Trimming shortened V by 6 bases and J by 7 bases, and 13 bases separated the two germline ends. The CDR3 has 13 residues. The V gene's germline CDR1 is MNHEY and CDR2 SVGEGT. For the CDR3, the DNA is TGTGCCAGCAGAGCCGGGGGCAGCCAGCCCCAGCATTTT. Amino acid sequence: CASRAGGSQPQHF.

The V gene is TRBV13, the J gene TRBJ2-7, with a possible D match to TRBD2 (6 bases). V lost 6 bases to trimming and J lost 3 bases, with 9 bases between them. The length of the CDR3 is 12 residues. CDR1 and CDR2 (germline): PRHDT, FYEKMQ (reference sequence). The CDR3 loop reads CASRGSGYEQYF. The CDR3 nucleotides read TGTGCCAGCAGGGGTAGCGGCTACGAGCAGTACTTC.

In its sample, this clonotype was seen once. This chain connects TRBV19 to TRBJ2-7; D might be TRBD2 (6 bases). The CDR3 is 16 amino acids. Germline CDR1 reads LNHDA; CDR2 reads SQIVND (reference sequence). Between the trimmed V and J ends, which lost 8 bases and 0 bases, there was a span of 20 bases. The CDR3 reads CASRPTATGSSYEQYF. The DNA of the CDR3 is TGTGCCAGTCGCCCGACAGCGACCGGGAGCTCCTACGAGCAGTACTTC.

This chain joins TRBV20-1 and TRBJ2-3; D perhaps matches TRBD1 (5 bases). V lost 4 bases, J lost 3 bases, and 5 bases lay in between. CDR1 DFQATT and CDR2 SNEGSKA come from the germline V gene (reference sequence). CDR3 size: 11 residues. Here the CDR3 DNA reads TGCAGTGCTAAGGGGACAGATACGCAGTATTTT. This sequence encodes CSAKGTDTQYF.

The chain joins TRBV9 to TRBJ2-3; tentatively, D is TRBD1 (5 bases). Germline V gene lookup returns CDR1 SGDLS and CDR2 YYNGEE. Trimming removed 2 bases from V and 4 bases from J, with 8 bases in between. The CDR3 covers 13 residues. DNA of the CDR3: TGTGCCAGCAGCGTCCAGGGTTCAGATACGCAGTATTTT. This encodes CASSVQGSDTQYF.

V is TRBV4-2 and J is TRBJ2-7, with D tentatively TRBD1 or TRBD2 (5 bases each). This CDR3 contains 12 residues. Germline V gene lookup returns CDR1 LGHNA and CDR2 YNFKEQ. The ends were cut back, 0 bases at V and 6 bases at J, with 6 bases in the middle. The CDR3 region is CASSQDGGEQYF. Here the CDR3 DNA reads TGTGCCAGCAGCCAAGATGGGGGCGAGCAGTACTTC.

The chain combines TRBV11-2 with TRBJ1-4, with D tentatively TRBD1 (5 bases). Germline CDR1 reads SGHAT; CDR2 reads FQNNGV. The CDR3 is made up of 15 amino acids. Trimming removed 4 bases from V and 6 bases from J, with 15 bases in between. CDR3 loop: CASSSVRGRHEKLFF. DNA for the CDR3: TGTGCCAGCAGCTCTGTTCGGGGCAGACATGAAAAACTGTTTTTT. Based on the CDR3 plus reference TRBV11-2 and TRBJ1-4, the full variable domain is EAGVAQSPRYKIIEKRQSVAFWCNPISGHATLYWYQQILGQGPKLLIQFQNNGVVDDSQLPKDRFSAERLKGVDSTLKIQPAKLEDSAVYLCASSSVRGRHEKLFFGSGTQLSVL.

This chain uses TRBV27 with TRBJ1-1; 7 nucleotides agree with TRBD1. From germline, CDR1 is MNHEY and CDR2 SMNVEV (reference sequence). With V trimmed by 6 bases and J by 1 base, 5 bases remained unmatched. The CDR3 spans 14 residues. The CDR3 protein is CASRWGQTNTEAFF. The CDR3 DNA sequence: TGTGCCAGCAGATGGGGACAGACGAACACTGAAGCTTTCTTT.

The genes are TRBV24-1 and TRBJ2-3, with D unresolved. V was shortened by 5 bases and J by 9 bases, with 14 bases between the two germline ends. The length of the CDR3 is 13 residues. Germline V gene lookup returns CDR1 KGHDR and CDR2 SFDVKD. The CDR3 nucleotides read TGTGCCACCAGTGCCCCCCTAGTGGGGACGCAGTATTTT. Its protein is CATSAPLVGTQYF.

The J gene is TRBJ2-7, the V gene TRBV7-9; tentative D call: TRBD1 (5 bases). The CDR3 loop spans 14 amino acids. V was cut by 2 bases and J by 3 bases, with 11 bases left in between. Germline loops: CDR1 SEHNR, CDR2 FQNEAQ (reference sequence). CDR3 region: CASSLFSRDYEQYF. In nucleotides, the CDR3 is TGTGCCAGCAGCTTATTCAGCAGGGACTACGAGCAGTACTTC.

The CDR3 is CASSFRGMETQYF. The DNA of the CDR3 is TGCGCCAGCAGCTTCAGGGGAATGGAGACCCAGTACTTC. V usage is TRBV5-1 and J usage is TRBJ2-5; TRBD1 might be the D (6 bases). V was pared by 2 bases and J by 5 bases, with 10 bases between. The germline V gene encodes CDR1 SGHRS and CDR2 YFSETQ. The CDR3 is made up of 13 amino acids.

The rearrangement links TRBV12-3 or TRBV12-4 to TRBJ2-7, with a weak D call TRBD1 (6 bases). CDR3 length: 12 amino acids. V was pared by 6 bases and J by 6 bases, with 12 bases between. The CDR3, as DNA: TGTGCCAGCAGCTTCGGACAGATCGAGCAGTACTTC. It translates to CASSFGQIEQYF.

V gene TRBV27 combines with J gene TRBJ2-1; no firm D call. The germline V gene encodes CDR1 MNHEY and CDR2 SMNVEV (reference sequence). The CDR3 has 15 amino acids. Deletions cut 3 bases from V and 4 bases from J, with 13 bases between. The CDR3 sequence: CASSFRQRPYNEQFF. The DNA of the CDR3 is TGTGCCAGCAGTTTTCGGCAGAGGCCTTACAATGAGCAGTTCTTC.

V usage is TRBV3-1 and J usage is TRBJ2-1, with TRBD2 as a possible D gene (7 bases). The length of the CDR3 is 18 residues. Trimming cost V 6 bases and J 2 bases, with 23 bases left between them. Germline V gene lookup returns CDR1 LGHDT and CDR2 YNNKEL (reference sequence). For the CDR3, the DNA is TGTGCCAGCAGTCAGGGGTCACTAGCGCGGAGCGCCTACAATGAGCAGTTCTTC. Protein: CASSQGSLARSAYNEQFF.

The V and J genes are TRBV4-2 and TRBJ2-7; TRBD1 matches 7 bases. The CDR3 extends over 14 amino acids. V gave up 0 bases and J gave up 4 bases; unmatched junction bases: 3. Germline CDR1 LGHNA, CDR2 YNFKEQ. The chain's CDR3 is CASSQEGQIYEQYF. CDR3 nucleotides: TGTGCCAGCAGCCAAGAGGGACAGATATACGAGCAGTACTTC.

The CDR3 spells CSARRIGRRYNEQFF. CDR3 DNA sequence: TGCAGTGCTAGGCGGATCGGGAGAAGGTACAATGAGCAGTTCTTC. The chain has TRBV20-1 and TRBJ2-1; possibly TRBD2 for D (6 bases). Germline values: CDR1 DFQATT, CDR2 SNEGSKA (reference sequence). V lost 3 bases and J lost 4, with 16 bases in between. There are 15 residues in the CDR3.

The chain couples TRBV29-1 to TRBJ1-2; 8 positions match TRBD1. Germline loops: CDR1 SQVTM, CDR2 ANQGSEA. The V gene end was trimmed by 8 bases and the J gene end by 3 bases; junction bases not matched to a gene: 8. This CDR3 is built from 13 residues. The DNA of the CDR3 is TGCAGCATATCCGACAGGGGAGACTATGGCTACACCTTC. Amino acids: CSISDRGDYGYTF.

This chain links TRBV7-8 with TRBJ2-4; 7 bases are shared with TRBD1. There are 17 residues in the CDR3. Germline CDR1 reads SGHVS; CDR2 reads FQNEAQ. With V trimmed by 1 base and J by 0 bases, 6 bases remained unmatched. CDR3 amino acids: CASSLVLGQRAKNIQYF. The DNA of the CDR3 is TGTGCCAGCAGCTTAGTATTGGGACAGAGAGCCAAAAACATTCAGTACTTC.

The chain is built from TRBV20-1 and TRBJ2-7, with a possible D match to TRBD1 (6 bases). Trimming took 5 bases from V and 3 from J, leaving 14 bases between them. CDR3 length equals 13 residues. Germline assignment: CDR1 DFQATT and CDR2 SNEGSKA (reference sequence). The CDR3 sequence: CSAPLQGGYEQYF. DNA for the CDR3: TGCAGTGCTCCACTACAAGGGGGCTACGAGCAGTACTTC.

The chain uses TRBV29-1 and TRBJ2-2; unclear D gene. The V and J ends lost 0 bases and 1 base respectively, with 6 bases between them. The germline CDR1 and CDR2 sequences are SQVTM and ANQGSEA. This CDR3 has 14 residues. The CDR3 protein is CSVEDNRNTGELFF. DNA for the CDR3: TGCAGCGTTGAAGATAACAGGAACACCGGGGAGCTGTTTTTT.

The rearrangement uses TRBV3-1 and TRBJ2-1, with D tentatively TRBD2 (6 bases). The CDR3 runs 15 residues. The germline CDR1 and CDR2 sequences are LGHDT and YNNKEL (reference sequence). The V end lost 6 bases, the J end lost 9 bases, and 21 bases lay between the germline ends. CDR3 DNA: TGTGCCAGCAGTCCGGGGGTCGGGGCTGAGAGTGAGCAGTTCTTC. Translating gives CASSPGVGAESEQFF.

The CDR3 DNA sequence: TGTGCCAGCAGCTTAGCGTTGCCAGGGAACAACGAGCAGTACTTC. As protein: CASSLALPGNNEQYF. The chain links TRBV7-2 to TRBJ2-7, with D maybe TRBD1 (5 bases). The V and J ends lost 0 bases and 5 bases respectively, with 14 bases between them. The CDR3 is 15 residues long. The germline CDR1 and CDR2 sequences are SGHTA and FQGNSA.

The chain joins TRBV20-1 to TRBJ2-7; TRBD2 aligns across 8 bases. The CDR3 has 15 amino acids. Germline-derived CDR1 and CDR2 are DFQATT and SNEGSKA (reference sequence). With 4 bases clipped from V and 2 bases from J, the junction kept 10 bases outside the gene matches. The CDR3 here is CSATGTGTRTYEQYF. The CDR3 bases are TGCAGTGCTACAGGAACCGGGACTAGAACCTACGAGCAGTACTTC.

V and J are TRBV29-1 and TRBJ2-7; tentative D call: TRBD2 (5 bases). This CDR3 contains 12 residues. V shed 6 bases and J shed 3 bases, with 12 bases lying between them. Germline-derived CDR1 and CDR2 are SQVTM and ANQGSEA. CDR3 residues: CSVSPGGYEQYF. CDR3 sequence (DNA): TGCAGCGTCTCCCCAGGAGGCTACGAGCAGTACTTC.

This chain connects TRBV9 to TRBJ2-7; the D gene is possibly TRBD2 (6 bases). Germline CDR1 is SGDLS and CDR2 is YYNGEE. The CDR3 runs 14 residues. V was trimmed by 4 bases and J by 6 bases, leaving 17 bases between them. The CDR3 DNA sequence: TGTGCCAGCAGCCCCCGCGGAGGGAGGCGCGAGCAGTACTTC. Translated: CASSPRGGRREQYF.